The 26 T cell receptor beta chains below come from one sample, sequenced in a study of cytomegalovirus exposure and HLA in healthy donors. PCR employed 60 Vbeta and 13 Jbeta primers. Using immunoSEQ multiplex PCR, the repertoire was profiled, and TCRdb retains in-frame clones only, with some absent. The top ten clones hold roughly 15% of a sample with some 190,000 clones, about 80% of them seen once. Sequencing was done on a sample of PBMCs. The receptor source for this set is a woman aged 25 to 39 in good health and CMV-seropositive.

J is TRBJ2-7 and V is TRBV30, with D perhaps TRBD2 (5 bases). The CDR3 has 12 residues. Germline CDR1 is GTSNPN and CDR2 is SVGIG (reference sequence). The V gene lost 4 bases and the J gene lost 6 bases, with 13 bases spanning the gap. In DNA form, the CDR3 reads TGTGCCTGGAACCTAGGACGGGGCGAGCAGTACTTC. It encodes CAWNLGRGEQYF.

This clone was detected only once. The gene calls are TRBV18 and TRBJ2-6; 10 nucleotides line up with TRBD1. CDR1 KGHSH and CDR2 LQKENI come from the germline V gene. V gave up 1 base and J gave up 4 bases; unmatched junction bases: 4. This CDR3 comprises 17 residues. The CDR3 nucleotides are TGTGCCAGCTCACCACGACAGGGGGCATCAGGGGCCAACGTCCTGACTTTC. Translation gives CASSPRQGASGANVLTF.

This chain uses TRBV28 with TRBJ2-2, with D perhaps TRBD2 (7 bases). The germline CDR1 and CDR2 sequences are MDHEN and SYDVKM. There are 17 residues in the CDR3. Trimming cost V 2 bases and J 4 bases, with 17 bases left between them. The CDR3 spells CASSLPPTGGSTGELFF. CDR3 DNA: TGTGCCAGCAGTTTACCCCCGACAGGCGGGAGCACCGGGGAGCTGTTTTTT.

This clone was seen a few times. The chain employs TRBV7-6 and TRBJ2-1; 8 bases map to TRBD2. The CDR3 loop spans 15 amino acids. Germline V CDR1 and CDR2: SGHVS, FNYEAQ. Trimming took 3 bases from V and 2 from J; bases not matched to a gene: 3. CDR3 sequence reads: CASSLAGGPYNEQFF. As DNA, the CDR3 is TGTGCCAGCAGCTTGGCGGGAGGCCCCTACAATGAGCAGTTCTTC.

V is TRBV7-6 and J is TRBJ1-1, with 7 bases identical to TRBD1. After removal of 5 bases from V and 7 bases from J, the junction contained 10 bases not matched to a gene. The length of the CDR3 is 14 residues. Per the germline V gene, CDR1 is SGHVS and CDR2 is FNYEAQ. CDR3 nucleotide sequence: TGTGCCAGCAGCCCGAACAGGGGACCGAGTGAAGCTTTCTTT. Amino acids: CASSPNRGPSEAFF.

This chain uses TRBV7-6 with TRBJ2-7; possibly TRBD2 for D (7 bases). Germline values: CDR1 SGHVS, CDR2 FNYEAQ. Trimming removed 2 bases from V and 4 bases from J, with 15 bases in between. The CDR3 extends over 15 amino acids. The DNA of the CDR3 is TGTGCCAGCAGCTTAAGGGGGGGGGAAGGATACGAGCAGTACTTC. Amino acids: CASSLRGGEGYEQYF.

This clone appeared a single time. The chain links TRBV5-1 to TRBJ1-4; 11 bases are shared with TRBD1. This CDR3 has 15 amino acids. Germline CDR1 SGHRS, CDR2 YFSETQ. The J segment lost 8 bases and the V segment lost 4 bases, leaving 7 bases of the junction unmatched. CDR3: CASSQGQGAGEKLFF. The DNA for the CDR3 is TGCGCCAGCAGCCAAGGACAGGGGGCGGGAGAAAAACTGTTTTTT.

The chain couples TRBV4-1 to TRBJ1-1, with 10 bases matching TRBD1. Germline CDR1 MGHRA, CDR2 YSYEKL. Losses at the gene ends were 1 base for V and 4 bases for J; bases not matched to a gene: 9. CDR3 length: 17 amino acids. DNA for the CDR3: TGCGCCAGCAGCCAAGCCTATTCCGGGACAGGGGTCACTGAAGCTTTCTTT. Translation: CASSQAYSGTGVTEAFF.

In this sample, this clone turned up a few times. The rearrangement links TRBV18 to TRBJ2-1; 8 bases are a match to TRBD2. The V segment lost 3 bases and the J segment 0 bases; nucleotides outside the gene matches: 7. Germline CDR1 KGHSH, CDR2 LQKENI. This CDR3 contains 17 residues. CDR3: CASSPTSTSASYNEQFF. Written as DNA, the CDR3 is TGTGCCAGCTCACCTACGTCGACTAGCGCCTCCTACAATGAGCAGTTCTTC.

The chain combines TRBV6-4 with TRBJ2-7; tentative D call: TRBD1 (5 bases). CDR1 and CDR2 (germline): MRHNA, SNTAGT. The CDR3 sequence is 17 residues long. V lost 6 bases and J 4 bases, leaving 25 bases between the germline ends. For the CDR3, the DNA is TGTGCCAGCAGCCTGCTGACAGTCCCCAAGAGGAGTTACGAGCAGTACTTC. Its protein is CASSLLTVPKRSYEQYF.

This rearrangement joins TRBV9 to TRBJ1-5; perhaps TRBD1 as D (5 bases). V lost 0 bases to trimming and J lost 6 bases, with 13 bases between them. Germline CDR1 reads SGDLS; CDR2 reads YYNGEE. The CDR3 extends over 15 amino acids. CDR3 amino acids: CASSVGSRVGQPQHF. The CDR3 nucleotides are TGTGCCAGCAGCGTAGGTAGCAGGGTGGGTCAGCCCCAGCATTTT.

The chain recombines TRBV6-4 with TRBJ2-2; TRBD1 might be the D (5 bases). CDR1 MRHNA and CDR2 SNTAGT come from the germline V gene. This CDR3 is 14 amino acids long. Trimming took off 0 bases at V and 7 bases at J, with 9 bases between the two ends. The CDR3 sequence is CASSDSTENGELFF. The CDR3 DNA is TGTGCCAGCAGTGACTCGACAGAAAACGGGGAGCTGTTTTTT.

A word on this clone: One end of the junction fails to match germline, which may point to a read error. The chain carries TRBV7-9 and TRBJ2-7, with D perhaps TRBD2 (6 bases). This CDR3 region has 12 residues. CDR1 and CDR2 from the germline V gene are SEHNR and FQNEAQ (reference sequence). The CDR3 loop reads CSSRTGEYEQYF. The CDR3 nucleotides are TGTTCCAGCCGAACGGGGGAATACGAGCAGTACTTC.

This chain connects TRBV5-5 to TRBJ2-7; maybe TRBD2 (6 bases). The length of the CDR3 is 14 residues. The ends were cut back, 1 base at V and 2 bases at J, with 10 bases in the middle. Germline-derived CDR1 and CDR2 are SGHKS and YYEKEE (reference sequence). The CDR3 DNA is TGTGCCAGCAGCTTGTTGGCGGGAACCTACGAGCAGTACTTC. It specifies CASSLLAGTYEQYF.

This clone has more than one count but fewer than ten. This CDR3 reads CASSPRTNSYEQYF. DNA for the CDR3: TGTGCCAGCAGTCCCAGGACAAACTCCTACGAGCAGTACTTC. The V and J genes are TRBV27 and TRBJ2-7; D might be TRBD1 (5 bases). The ends were cut back, 5 bases at V and 0 bases at J, with 11 bases in the middle. Germline CDR1 reads MNHEY; CDR2 reads SMNVEV (reference sequence). This CDR3 has 14 amino acids.

CDR3 DNA sequence: TGTGCCAGCAGGTATACAGGGGGCCCTCCGCCCCAGCATTTT. This codes for CASRYTGGPPPQHF. The J gene is TRBJ1-5, the V gene TRBV5-4, with 9 bases aligning to TRBD1. Germline loops: CDR1 SGHNT, CDR2 YYREEE (reference sequence). Trimming took 5 bases from V and 9 from J; bases not matched to a gene: 9. This CDR3 is 14 amino acids long.

The chain links TRBV7-2 to TRBJ2-1; weak D call: TRBD2 (5 bases). The CDR3 totals 15 residues. The V and J ends lost 1 base and 7 bases respectively, with 14 bases between them. The germline V gene encodes CDR1 SGHTA and CDR2 FQGNSA. CDR3 sequence (DNA): TGTGCCAGCAGCTTAGGTGCGGGTTCCGGAAATGAGCAGTTCTTC. Translating gives CASSLGAGSGNEQFF.

This clone was observed a single time. The chain has TRBV5-1 and TRBJ2-5, with TRBD1 matching 9 bases. This CDR3 is built from 14 residues. Trimming took 2 bases from V and 4 from J; bases not matched to a gene: 3. From germline, CDR1 is SGHRS and CDR2 YFSETQ. The CDR3 spells CASSLGTGTETQYF. DNA for the CDR3: TGCGCCAGCAGCTTAGGGACAGGGACAGAGACCCAGTACTTC.

This chain joins TRBV7-8 and TRBJ1-2, with D uncertain. Germline V gene lookup returns CDR1 SGHVS and CDR2 FQNEAQ. This CDR3 comprises 15 residues. V dropped 5 bases and J dropped 4 bases, with 17 bases sitting between them. The CDR3 nucleotides read TGTGCCAGCAGCCCGGAGAGACTGGGTCCCTATGGCTACACCTTC. It codes for CASSPERLGPYGYTF.

This clone was found a few times. The chain carries TRBV19 and TRBJ2-2, with 7 bases identical to TRBD1. The length of the CDR3 is 14 residues. Looked up from germline, CDR1 is LNHDA and CDR2 is SQIVND (reference sequence). The V segment lost 6 bases and the J segment 8 bases; nucleotides outside the gene matches: 9. Here the CDR3 reads CASRHTRGRGELFF. DNA for the CDR3: TGTGCCAGTAGGCACACAAGGGGGCGGGGGGAGCTGTTTTTT.

The genes are TRBV27 and TRBJ2-7; 10 bases map to TRBD2. The CDR3 length is 14 residues. V lost 8 bases and J lost 6; bases outside the gene matches: 10. Germline-derived CDR1 and CDR2 are MNHEY and SMNVEV (reference sequence). The CDR3 nucleotides are TGTGCCAGCTCGCTTAGCGGGGGGCCTTCCGAGCAGTACTTC. Translating it yields CASSLSGGPSEQYF.

The V gene is TRBV25-1, the J gene TRBJ1-5; D call uncertain. The CDR3 covers 13 residues. Trimming removed 4 bases at V and 0 bases at J, with 4 bases between. CDR1 MGHDK and CDR2 SYGVNS come from the germline V gene. In DNA form, the CDR3 reads TGTGCCAGCAGTGGGCATAGCAATCAGCCCCAGCATTTT. Translation: CASSGHSNQPQHF. Variable domain in full (rest from reference TRBV25-1 and TRBJ1-5): EADIYQTPRYLVIGTGKKITLECSQTMGHDKMYWYQQDPGMELHLIHYSYGVNSTEKGDLSSESTVSRIRTEHFPLTLESARPSHTSQYLCASSGHSNQPQHFGDGTRLSIL.

The chain employs TRBV30 and TRBJ1-2; D may be TRBD1 (6 bases). Trimming took off 2 bases at V and 3 bases at J, with 10 bases between the two ends. Germline V gene lookup returns CDR1 GTSNPN and CDR2 SVGIG (reference sequence). The CDR3 spans 13 residues. The CDR3: CAWSPQGDYGYTF. The CDR3 DNA reads TGTGCCTGGAGTCCACAGGGTGACTATGGCTACACCTTC.

This clone was detected only once. The chain combines TRBV6-1 with TRBJ1-2; D unclear. CDR1 and CDR2 from the germline V gene are MNHNS and SASEGT. The CDR3 contains 14 residues. V was shortened by 6 bases and J by 2 bases, with 13 bases between the two germline ends. The CDR3 bases are TGTGCCAGCAGGAAACCGTCACAGAACTATGGCTACACCTTC. Its translation is CASRKPSQNYGYTF.

V usage is TRBV30 and J usage is TRBJ2-4; 7 bases are a match to TRBD1. This CDR3 is 14 amino acids long. V shed 0 bases and J 8 bases; nucleotides not matched to a gene: 7. Germline loops: CDR1 GTSNPN, CDR2 SVGIG (reference sequence). This CDR3 is CAWSVKEGADIQYF. The CDR3 bases are TGTGCCTGGAGTGTAAAAGAGGGGGCGGACATTCAGTACTTC.

V is TRBV6-5 and J is TRBJ1-3; D is possibly TRBD1 (5 bases). The germline V gene has CDR1 MNHEY and CDR2 SVGAGI. Trimming removed 2 bases at V and 2 bases at J, with 7 bases between. This CDR3 is built from 14 residues. CDR3 in amino acids: CASSYTRAGNTIYF. As DNA, the CDR3 is TGTGCCAGCAGTTACACCAGGGCTGGAAACACCATATATTTT.